A selection of T cell receptor beta chains follows, all from one sample in a study of cytomegalovirus exposure and HLA in healthy donors. Produced via immunoSEQ multiplex PCR; TCRdb's table is partial and in-frame only. The sample yields about 170,000 clones, 73% seen once. Sequenced input: PBMCs. These receptors came from a woman younger than 35 in good health and CMV-seropositive. Both conserved end residues are part of each CDR3. The D gene is left open where the match is weak. Clone size is stated in some rows and not others, as once, few, many or a class when expanded.

>NA|TRBV4-3|NA|TRBJ2-7
TGCGCCAGCAGCCAAGGGACAGCTGTCTACGAGCAGTACTTC
CASSQGTAVYEQYF
>NA|TRBV5-4|NA|TRBJ2-5
TGTGCCAGCAGCTTGATCGGGTCACAGGGAGAGACCCAGTACTTC
CASSLIGSQGETQYF
>NA|TRBV9|TRBD1|TRBJ2-1
TGTGCCAGCAGCGTAAGGTTAAAGGGGGCGCACAATGAGCAGTTCTTC
CASSVRLKGAHNEQFF
>NA|TRBV6-5|TRBD1|TRBJ1-1
TGTGCCAGCAACCGGGACAGGGGGCAAGATGAAGCTTTCTTT
CASNRDRGQDEAFF
>NA|TRBV19|NA|TRBJ2-2
TGTGCCAGGGGGCTTTCCACCGGGGAGCTGTTTTTT
CARGLSTGELFF
>NA|TRBV9|NA|TRBJ1-2
TGTGCCAGCAGCGTAGCTGCAGGCTATGGCTACACCTTC
CASSVAAGYGYTF
>NA|TRBV7-9|NA|TRBJ1-6
TGTGCCAGCAGCTTAGGGGGCAGTAGCCATTCACCCCTCCACTTT
CASSLGGSSHSPLHF
>once|TRBV5-6|TRBD1|TRBJ2-7
TGTGCCAGCAGCTTGAACAGGGGTGGTCCCGCCGAGCAGTACTTC
CASSLNRGGPAEQYF
>NA|TRBV7-9|TRBD1|TRBJ2-5
TGTGCCAGCAGCGAGACAGGGAAGGGAAAAGAGACCCAGTACTTC
CASSETGKGKETQYF
>NA|TRBV5-6|TRBD1|TRBJ2-7
TGTGCCAGCAGCTACCTCCGACAGGGGAATAACGAGCAGTACTTC
CASSYLRQGNNEQYF
>few|TRBV25-1|TRBD2|TRBJ2-7
TGTGCCAGCAGTGATATCGGTAGCGGGGCTCACGAGCAGTACTTC
CASSDIGSGAHEQYF
>NA|TRBV6-5|TRBD1|TRBJ1-6
TGTGCCAGCAGTACCGGAGACAGGGGGACTTCACCCCTCCACTTT
CASSTGDRGTSPLHF
>NA|TRBV14|TRBD1|TRBJ1-2
TGTGCCAGCAGCCAGCCCAGACAGGGAAATGGCTACACCTTC
CASSQPRQGNGYTF
>NA|TRBV5-1|NA|TRBJ2-7
TGCGCCAGCAGCTTGGAGTCTTGGGACATGGCATCCTACGAGCAGTACTTC
CASSLESWDMASYEQYF
>NA|TRBV7-3|NA|TRBJ1-6
TGTGCCAGCAGCTCGACCAGGGATTCACCCCTCCACTTT
CASSSTRDSPLHF
>few|TRBV6-1|NA|TRBJ2-4
TGTGCCAGCAGTGAAGGACACCCGAAGATCTTC
CASSEGHPKIF
>NA|TRBV30|TRBD1|TRBJ2-1
TGTGCCTGGAGTGTTGATGTGGACAGGGGGAACAATGAGCAGTTCTTC
CAWSVDVDRGNNEQFF
>few|TRBV7-2|TRBD2|TRBJ2-3
TGTGCCACACGGGGGGGGATCATAGATACGCAGTATTTT
CATRGGIIDTQYF
>NA|TRBV6-5|TRBD2|TRBJ2-1
TGTGCCAGCACTCGGGGGGATGAGCAGTTCTTC
CASTRGDEQFF
>NA|TRBV5-5|TRBD1|TRBJ1-5
TGTGCCAGCAGCTCGGACAGGGGTCATCGGCCCCAGCATTTT
CASSSDRGHRPQHF
>NA|TRBV29-1|NA|TRBJ2-7
TGCAGCGTTGCTGGCAGGTACTCCTACGAGCAGTACTTC
CSVAGRYSYEQYF
>NA|TRBV19|NA|TRBJ2-2
TGTGCCAGTAGTATCGGGGAACTCGGGCCGAACACCGGGGAGCTGTTTTTT
CASSIGELGPNTGELFF
>NA|TRBV6-5|NA|TRBJ2-7
TGTGCCAGCAGTTACGGACAGACGAACTACGAGCAGTACTTC
CASSYGQTNYEQYF
>few|TRBV19|TRBD1|TRBJ2-5
TGTGCCCCCGCGGGACAGGCCGACCAAGAGACCCAGTACTTC
CAPAGQADQETQYF
>few|TRBV4-2|TRBD2|TRBJ2-2
TGTGCCAGCAGCCATCTCTCGGCGGGGGAGGGCACCGGGGAGCTGTTTTTT
CASSHLSAGEGTGELFF
>once|TRBV7-2|NA|TRBJ1-2
TGTGCCAGCAGCTTAGTCAGGGACTATGGCTACACCTTC
CASSLVRDYGYTF
>NA|TRBV29-1|TRBD2|TRBJ2-3
TGCAGCGTTGAATTCCGGATTGAGGCAGGGGGCTCTAGCGGGGGGGATTATAGCACAGATACGCAGTATTTT
CSVEFRIEAGGSSGGDYSTDTQYF
>NA|TRBV6-1|TRBD1|TRBJ1-1
TGTGCCAGCAGTACAAAAGGACAGGGGGCCACTGAAGCTTTCTTT
CASSTKGQGATEAFF
>NA|TRBV7-3|TRBD1|TRBJ1-6
TGTGCCACTAACAGGACAGGGATCAATTCACCCCTCCACTTT
CATNRTGINSPLHF
>NA|TRBV5-1|TRBD1|TRBJ1-4
TGCGCCAGCAGCCCCTGGACAGGGGAGGATAATGAAAAACTGTTTTTT
CASSPWTGEDNEKLFF
>NA|TRBV7-8|NA|TRBJ1-1
TGTGCCAGCAGCTTCTACAGGACGGCGAACACTGAAGCTTTCTTT
CASSFYRTANTEAFF
>NA|TRBV5-6|NA|TRBJ1-4
TGTGCCAGCAGTTTTGCTTTGGGGGCCTCTGAAAAACTGTTTTTT
CASSFALGASEKLFF
>NA|TRBV5-1|NA|TRBJ2-2
TGCGCCAGCAGCCCACAGGGATCGAACACCGGGGAGCTGTTTTTT
CASSPQGSNTGELFF
>NA|TRBV4-1|NA|TRBJ1-4
TGCGCCAGCAGCCCTCGGGGAGAGAATGAAAAACTGTTTTTT
CASSPRGENEKLFF
>few|TRBV20-1|NA|TRBJ1-2
TGCAGTGCTACTCTTACAGGGTTTAACACCTTC
CSATLTGFNTF
>NA|TRBV7-9|NA|TRBJ1-2
TGTGCCAGCAGCCGACGCTTGGACAGAGTTAACTATGGCTACACCTTC
CASSRRLDRVNYGYTF
>NA|TRBV9|TRBD2|TRBJ2-5
TGTGCCAGCACCCCGGGGGGAGGGCGGTTACAGACCCAGTACTTC
CASTPGGGRLQTQYF
>once|TRBV6-1|NA|TRBJ2-7
TGTGCCAGCAGTGAAGGTGCCAGTATGACCTACGAGCAGTACTTC
CASSEGASMTYEQYF
>NA|TRBV9|NA|TRBJ2-1
TGTGCCAGCAGCGTAGCGGGGACCGGGACTTCGTTAAATGAGCAGTTCTTC
CASSVAGTGTSLNEQFF
>NA|TRBV27|TRBD1|TRBJ2-7
TGTGCCAGCAGACCACAGGGGGGTAATGACGAGCAGTACTTC
CASRPQGGNDEQYF
>NA|TRBV11-3|NA|TRBJ1-1
TGTGCCAGCAGCCCTGGGGGACTAAACACTGAAGCTTTCTTT
CASSPGGLNTEAFF
>NA|TRBV28|NA|TRBJ1-1
TGTGCCAGCAGTTTTAGGGGAGGGGTTCTGAACACTGAAGCTTTCTTT
CASSFRGGVLNTEAFF
>NA|TRBV29-1|NA|TRBJ2-7
TGCAGCGCGACAGACGGCTCCTACGAGCAGTACTTC
CSATDGSYEQYF
>NA|TRBV10-3|TRBD1|TRBJ2-3
TGTGCCATCAGTGGAGTCAGGGGGAAAACTACGGATACGCAGTATTTT
CAISGVRGKTTDTQYF
>NA|TRBV9|TRBD2|TRBJ2-1
TGTGCCAGCAGCGCTACTAGCGGTCCCTACAATGAGCAGTTCTTC
CASSATSGPYNEQFF
>NA|TRBV19|TRBD1|TRBJ2-3
TGTGCCAGTAGTTTTGGACAGGGGGGAAATACGCAGTATTTT
CASSFGQGGNTQYF
>NA|TRBV6-1|TRBD2|TRBJ2-7
TGTGCCAGCACCCAAACGAGGGCGGGGGTCTACGAGCAGTACTTC
CASTQTRAGVYEQYF
>NA|TRBV7-9|NA|TRBJ2-5
TGTGCCAGCAGCTTAGCGCTCGACAGTCTGAGGGAGACCCAGTACTTC
CASSLALDSLRETQYF
>NA|TRBV7-3|TRBD1|TRBJ2-2
TGTGCCAGCAACAGGGGGCAAGGCACCGGGGAGCTGTTTTTT
CASNRGQGTGELFF
>NA|TRBV6-4|NA|TRBJ1-2
TGTGCCAGCAGGCCCCGGAGCACGGGGTTCTATGGCTACACCTTC
CASRPRSTGFYGYTF
>NA|TRBV15|TRBD2|TRBJ2-3
TGTGCCACCAGCAGAGATAGGGCTAGCGGGGGGGCCCGAACAGATACGCAGTATTTT
CATSRDRASGGARTDTQYF
>NA|TRBV7-3|NA|TRBJ2-7
TGTGCCAGCAGCTTAATGGCGGGGAGTAGCGAGCAGTACTTC
CASSLMAGSSEQYF
>NA|TRBV27|NA|TRBJ2-7
TGTGCCAGCAAAAATTTTCAGGGAAGATGGGAGCAGTACTTC
CASKNFQGRWEQYF
>NA|TRBV19|NA|TRBJ1-2
TGTGCCAGTAGTATATCCTTTACGGGTCTCTATGGCTACACCTTC
CASSISFTGLYGYTF
>NA|TRBV4-1|TRBD2|TRBJ2-2
TGCGCCAGCAGCCAAGGCGAGGCGAGCGGGGGATACACCGGGGAGCTGTTTTTT
CASSQGEASGGYTGELFF
>NA|TRBV7-2|NA|TRBJ1-6
TGTGCCAGCAGCTTAAGGGAGAACGGTAATTCACCCCTCCACTTT
CASSLRENGNSPLHF
>NA|TRBV29-1|NA|TRBJ2-3
TGCAGCGTTGAAGGGGTTCCTAGCGACTACACGACTAGCACAGATACGCAGTATTTT
CSVEGVPSDYTTSTDTQYF
>NA|TRBV4-2|TRBD2|TRBJ2-7
TGTGCCAGCAGCCCAGCAAGACTAGCGGGGGCGACTAACGAGCAGTACTTC
CASSPARLAGATNEQYF
>NA|TRBV7-9|NA|TRBJ1-5
TGTGCCAGCAGCTTACCCGGACTTACCGAGAGGCATTTT
CASSLPGLTERHF
>once|TRBV27|NA|TRBJ1-5
TGTGCCAGCAGTCCCAGGATTGAGCTCCTTAGCAATCAGCCCCAGCATTTT
CASSPRIELLSNQPQHF